The clone carrying this T cell receptor beta chain was counted at least ten times. Its specificity is not known. The CDR3 runs to 17 residues. CDR1 and CDR2 (germline): SGHKS, YYEKEE (reference sequence). With 0 bases removed from V and 1 base from J, the gap between germline ends came to 16 bases. Amplified TCR beta CDR3 regions were obtained using RNA transcripts as template. In the first round, RT-PCR was carried out with HTBI primers, and a multiplex PCR formed the second round. One entry per CDR3 protein results from TCRdb running MiXCR on the multiplex PCR reads. This table holds about 48,000 distinct CDR3 sequences, 50% to 65% found once. The entry originates in a study of Graves' ophthalmopathy and Graves' hyperthyroidism. Study results and limitations: Most clonotypes expanded in thyroid above 0.001 frequency were present in blood too.

Serum thyroxine and TRAb, along with clinical symptoms, thyroid ultrasound and orbital computed tomography, were what diagnosis relied on. PBMCs were isolated from a roughly 9 ml sample of fresh peripheral blood. The sequencing sample was made of peripheral blood. The receptor was derived from an adult man with Graves' ophthalmopathy. The chain carries TRBV5-5 and TRBJ1-1, with D possibly TRBD1 on 6 matching bases. The CDR3 nucleotides read TGTGCCAGCAGCTTGGCGATAATTACGACAGGGAACACTGAAGCTTTCTTT. It is translated as CASSLAIITTGNTEAFF.